This T cell receptor (beta chain) came from a study of CD8 T cells in ankylosing spondylitis. Study results and limitations: The authors found the disease-linked clones to be CD8+ and relatively rare in peripheral blood.

Germline assignment: CDR1 LGHDT and CDR2 YNNKEL (reference sequence). The CDR3 covers 16 residues. The ends were cut back, 1 base at V and 4 bases at J, with 16 bases in the middle. MiXCR, run by TCRdb on the 5' RACE reads, gives a single entry per CDR3 protein. The table shows approximately 260,000 distinct CDR3 sequences, with 8.6% occurring only once. With respect to this clonotype: The antigen is not known.

Sequencing was performed on blood, either unsorted or a sorted T cell fraction (not recorded which). This TCR came from a male donor with ankylosing spondylitis or in good health (not recorded which). V gene TRBV3-1 combines with J gene TRBJ2-5; a weak D match, TRBD2 (6 bases). CDR3 amino acids: CASSQGDGSPLETQYF. DNA for the CDR3: TGTGCCAGCAGCCAAGGAGACGGGAGCCCCTTAGAGACCCAGTACTTC.